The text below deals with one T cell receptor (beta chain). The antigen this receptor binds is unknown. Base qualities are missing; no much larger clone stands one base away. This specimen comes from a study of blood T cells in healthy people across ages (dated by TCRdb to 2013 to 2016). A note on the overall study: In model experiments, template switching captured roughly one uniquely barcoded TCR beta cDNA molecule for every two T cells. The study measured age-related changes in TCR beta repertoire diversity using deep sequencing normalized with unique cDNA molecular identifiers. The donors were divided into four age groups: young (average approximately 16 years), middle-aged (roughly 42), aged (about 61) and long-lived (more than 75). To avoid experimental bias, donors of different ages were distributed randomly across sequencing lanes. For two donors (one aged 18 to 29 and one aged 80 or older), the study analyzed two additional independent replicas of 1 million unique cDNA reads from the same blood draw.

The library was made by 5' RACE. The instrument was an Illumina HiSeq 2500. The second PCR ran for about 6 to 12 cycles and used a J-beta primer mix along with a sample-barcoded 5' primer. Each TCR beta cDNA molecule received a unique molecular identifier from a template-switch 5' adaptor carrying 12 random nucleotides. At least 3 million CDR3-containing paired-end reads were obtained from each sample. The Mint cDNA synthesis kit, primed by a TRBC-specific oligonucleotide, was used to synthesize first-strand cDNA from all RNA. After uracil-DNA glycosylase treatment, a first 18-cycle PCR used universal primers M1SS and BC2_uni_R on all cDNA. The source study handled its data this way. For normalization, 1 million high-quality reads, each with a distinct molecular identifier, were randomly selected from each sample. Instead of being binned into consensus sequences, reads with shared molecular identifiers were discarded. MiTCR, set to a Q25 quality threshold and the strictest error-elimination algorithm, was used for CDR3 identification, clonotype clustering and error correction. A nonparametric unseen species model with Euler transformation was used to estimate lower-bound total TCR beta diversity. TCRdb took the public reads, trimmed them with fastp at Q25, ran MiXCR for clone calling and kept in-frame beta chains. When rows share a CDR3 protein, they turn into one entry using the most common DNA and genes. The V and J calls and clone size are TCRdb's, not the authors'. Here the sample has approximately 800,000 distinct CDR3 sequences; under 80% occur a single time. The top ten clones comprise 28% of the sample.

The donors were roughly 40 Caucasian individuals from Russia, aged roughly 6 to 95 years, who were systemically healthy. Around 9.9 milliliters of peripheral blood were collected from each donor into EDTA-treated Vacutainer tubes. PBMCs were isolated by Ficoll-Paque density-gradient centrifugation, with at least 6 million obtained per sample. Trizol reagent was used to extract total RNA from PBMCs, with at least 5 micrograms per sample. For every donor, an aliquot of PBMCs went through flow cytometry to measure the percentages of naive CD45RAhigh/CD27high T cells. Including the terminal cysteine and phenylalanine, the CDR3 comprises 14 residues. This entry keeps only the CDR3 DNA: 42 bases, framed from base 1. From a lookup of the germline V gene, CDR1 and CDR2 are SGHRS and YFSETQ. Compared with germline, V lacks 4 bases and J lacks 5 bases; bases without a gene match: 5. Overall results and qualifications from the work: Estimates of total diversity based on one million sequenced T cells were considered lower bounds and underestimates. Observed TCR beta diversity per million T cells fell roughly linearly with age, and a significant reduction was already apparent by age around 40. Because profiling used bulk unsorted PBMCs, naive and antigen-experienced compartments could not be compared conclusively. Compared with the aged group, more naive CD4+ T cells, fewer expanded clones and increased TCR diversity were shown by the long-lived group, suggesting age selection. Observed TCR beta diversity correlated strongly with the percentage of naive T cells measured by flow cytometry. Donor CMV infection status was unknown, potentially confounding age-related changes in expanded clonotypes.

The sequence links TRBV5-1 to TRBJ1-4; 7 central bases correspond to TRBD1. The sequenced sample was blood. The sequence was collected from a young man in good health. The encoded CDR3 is CASSGDSPNEKLFF. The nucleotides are TGCGCCAGCAGCGGGGACAGCCCGAATGAAAAACTGTTTTTT.